This T cell receptor (beta chain) was identified in a study of identical twins. Study-wide results and caveats: Fewer insertions were carried by abundant cord blood beta clonotypes, but none was seen in memory repertoires. Those out-of-frame alpha sequences shared by twins showed an excess of low generation probability.

Germline values: CDR1 MNHNS, CDR2 SASEGT. The CDR3 has 13 amino acids. Trimming left V 6 bases short and J 6 bases short, with 14 bases between. cDNA carried unique molecular identifiers, and a universal primer site was added by template switching. MiXCR, applied by TCRdb to the 5' RACE reads, yields one record per CDR3 protein. The table lists roughly 350,000 distinct CDR3 sequences, 9% to 10% of them singletons. No donor was unhealthy or non-Caucasian. A word on this clonotype: Its antigen is as yet unknown.

The chain recombines TRBV6-1 with TRBJ2-5, with D maybe TRBD1 (5 bases). Sequencing used naive T cells sorted from blood. This sequence originates from a woman aged 50 to 65 in good health. CDR3 coding DNA: TGTGCCAGCAGGAAGGGGTCCGGGCAGACCCAGTACTTC. Its protein product is CASRKGSGQTQYF.